This entry lists 12 T cell receptor beta chains sequenced from one sample in a study of technical replicates of blood from a few donors. Generated by immunoSEQ multiplex PCR, the TCRdb table keeps only in-frame clones and is missing some. This table has tens of thousands of clones, less than 97% appearing once. Sequences were obtained from T cells isolated from PBMCs. Every receptor here comes from a human donor in good health.

J is TRBJ1-4 and V is TRBV7-9; 8 nucleotides line up with TRBD1. The CDR3 is 15 residues long. Germline V gene data show CDR1 as SEHNR and CDR2 as FQNEAQ (reference sequence). J lost 0 bases, V lost 6 bases, and 3 bases had no gene match. CDR3 in DNA: TGTGCCAGCAGTCAGGGGGCCGCAACTAATGAAAAACTGTTTTTT. It is translated as CASSQGAATNEKLFF. Complete variable domain (other parts from reference TRBV7-9 and TRBJ1-4): DTGVSQNPRHKITKRGQNVTFRCDPISEHNRLYWYRQTLGQGPEFLTYFQNEAQLEKSRLLSDRFSAERPKGSFSTLEIQRTEQGDSAMYLCASSQGAATNEKLFFGSGTQLSVL.

The rearrangement links TRBV2 to TRBJ2-3, with TRBD2 matching 7 bases. Trimming at V came to 6 bases and at J to 3 bases, leaving 6 bases not matched to a gene. The CDR3 length is 14 residues. CDR1 SNHLY and CDR2 FYNNEI come from the germline V gene. CDR3 bases: TGTGCCAGCAGACCTAGGGAGGGTACAGATACGCAGTATTTT. Translated, it gives CASRPREGTDTQYF.

In its sample, this clone was seen once. This chain connects TRBV7-2 to TRBJ2-7; TRBD1 agrees at 8 bases. Germline V CDR1 and CDR2: SGHTA, FQGNSA. The CDR3 has 13 residues. Trimming cost V 5 bases and J 6 bases; bases outside gene matches: 6. CDR3 nucleotides: TGTGCCAGCAGCCGGGGACAGGTGGTCGAGCAGTACTTC. This codes for CASSRGQVVEQYF.

The chain uses TRBV6-1 and TRBJ2-7; D gene ambiguous. Trimming pared 1 base from V and 2 bases from J, leaving 12 bases between. Germline values: CDR1 MNHNS, CDR2 SASEGT. There are 15 residues in the CDR3. The CDR3 reads CASSEEAFAPYEQYF. The CDR3 bases are TGTGCCAGCAGTGAAGAAGCCTTTGCCCCCTACGAGCAGTACTTC.

V gene TRBV19 combines with J gene TRBJ1-5, with a tentative D call TRBD1 (6 bases). In germline, CDR1 is LNHDA, CDR2 SQIVND (reference sequence). Trimming removed 1 base at V and 2 bases at J, with 6 bases between. The CDR3 contains 14 residues. CDR3 loop: CASSIAGGNQPQHF. The CDR3 bases are TGTGCCAGTAGTATAGCAGGGGGCAATCAGCCCCAGCATTTT.

The chain is built from TRBV4-1 and TRBJ2-1; TRBD2 aligns across 8 bases. CDR3 length: 15 amino acids. The germline CDR1 and CDR2 sequences are MGHRA and YSYEKL. V shed 2 bases, J shed 6 bases, and the junction held 6 bases outside the gene matches. CDR3 residues: CASSQPRGGANEQFF. The DNA of the CDR3 is TGCGCCAGCAGCCAACCCCGGGGGGGGGCCAATGAGCAGTTCTTC.

CDR3 nucleotide sequence: TGTGCCATCGGCGGCACTAGCGGGGACAATGAGCAGTTCTTC. This gives the protein CAIGGTSGDNEQFF. The V call is TRBV10-3, the J call TRBJ2-1; 10 bases line up with TRBD2. The CDR3 sequence is 14 residues long. Germline V CDR1 and CDR2: ENHRY, SYGVKD. The junction had 6 bases not matched to a gene; V was cut back by 8 bases and J by 5 bases.

The J gene is TRBJ2-7, the V gene TRBV4-1; D unresolved. The germline V gene encodes CDR1 MGHRA and CDR2 YSYEKL. The CDR3 has 16 amino acids. Trimming took off 1 base at V and 7 bases at J, with 20 bases between the two ends. The CDR3 coding sequence is TGCGCCAGCAGCCAAGTCGCGGAGTTGCCCCCTTGGGAGCAGTACTTC. Translation gives CASSQVAELPPWEQYF.

This chain connects TRBV15 to TRBJ2-1, with a possible D match to TRBD2 (5 bases). V lost 0 bases, J lost 6 bases, and 27 bases lay in between. CDR1 LNHNV and CDR2 YYDKDF come from the germline V gene (reference sequence). The CDR3 is 20 residues long. CDR3 nucleotide sequence: TGTGCCACCAGCAGAGATCGTGGGCAGGTGAGCGGCATCGGGTCCAATGAGCAGTTCTTC. Its translation is CATSRDRGQVSGIGSNEQFF.

The genes are TRBV6-6 and TRBJ2-7; TRBD1 aligns across 8 bases. The CDR3 covers 16 residues. After removal of 5 bases from V and 5 bases from J, the junction contained 14 bases not matched to a gene. Germline-derived CDR1 and CDR2 are MNHNY and SVGAGI (reference sequence). For the CDR3, the DNA is TGTGCCAGCAGTGGAGAATCCGGGACAGGATCGGACGAGCAGTACTTC. Its translation: CASSGESGTGSDEQYF.

The rearrangement uses TRBV5-5 and TRBJ1-2; D unresolved. The V end was cut by 0 bases, the J end by 7 bases, with 10 bases between. The CDR3 contains 13 residues. Germline V gene lookup returns CDR1 SGHKS and CDR2 YYEKEE (reference sequence). For the CDR3, the DNA is TGTGCCAGCAGCTTGGTCCGGGAGGGTGGCTACACCTTC. It specifies CASSLVREGGYTF.

The chain is built from TRBV2 and TRBJ2-5; 7 positions match TRBD1. CDR1 and CDR2 from the germline V gene are SNHLY and FYNNEI. This CDR3 region has 15 residues. V was pared by 5 bases and J by 1 base, with 7 bases of the junction left unmatched. As DNA, the CDR3 is TGTGCCAGCAGTCCCCTGACAGGGTTCCAAGAGACCCAGTACTTC. Translation gives CASSPLTGFQETQYF.